Following are 32 T cell receptor beta chains from one sample sequenced in a study of T cell responses to AZD1222 COVID-19 vaccine. Assay used: immunoSEQ multiplex PCR; TCRdb lists only in-frame clones, some missing. The table records 95,000 to 110,000 clones, about 90% of them present only once. Source: peripheral blood, taken on day 0 of AZD1222 vaccination. These receptor sequences come from an adult in good health.

DNA for the CDR3: TGTGCCAGCAGCGGAGGGACAGGGAATTCACCCCTCCACTTT. Its translation: CASSGGTGNSPLHF. The genes are TRBV11-3 and TRBJ1-6, with 9 bases matching TRBD1. CDR3 length equals 14 residues. The J segment lost 7 bases and the V segment lost 5 bases, leaving 3 bases of the junction unmatched. Germline CDR1 is SGHNT and CDR2 is YENEEA.

This chain connects TRBV5-5 to TRBJ1-3; D could derive from TRBD1 or TRBD2 (5 bases each). The J call may not be correct, given that the DNA end is closer to TRBJ2-2. This CDR3 contains 17 residues. Germline CDR1 SGHKS, CDR2 YYEKEE (reference sequence). The CDR3 spells CASSRKSGAEQAGELFF. CDR3 bases: TGTGCCAGCAGCCGAAAATCCGGGGCCGAACAAGCCGGGGAGCTGTTTTTT.

The rearrangement uses TRBV12-5 and TRBJ2-2; weak D call: TRBD1 (7 bases). The germline V gene has CDR1 LGHNT and CDR2 FRNRAP. The CDR3 runs 15 residues. Trimming removed 8 bases from V and 13 bases from J, with 26 bases in between. CDR3 sequence: CASSHGGQRLEGLFF. The CDR3 nucleotides read TGTGCTAGTTCTCACGGGGGACAGCGTCTGGAAGGGCTGTTTTTT. The full variable domain, completed using reference TRBV12-5 and TRBJ2-2, is DARVTQTPRHKVTEMGQEVTMRCQPILGHNTVFWYRQTMMQGLELLAYFRNRAPLDDSGMPKDRFSAEMPDATLATLKIQPSEPRDSAVYFCASSHGGQRLEGLFFGEGSRLTVL.

The CDR3 DNA sequence: TGTGCCAGCAGCTTAGAATCGACCGCCTTAGGCAATCAGCCCCAGCATTTT. It specifies CASSLESTALGNQPQHF. The gene calls are TRBV7-9 and TRBJ1-5; D is uncertain. The CDR3 has 17 amino acids. Germline CDR1 and CDR2: SEHNR and FQNEAQ (reference sequence). V lost 1 base to trimming and J lost 2 bases, with 15 bases between them.

The genes are TRBV3-1 (or the pseudogene TRBV3-2) and TRBJ1-6; D not certain. The CDR3 length is 17 residues. Trimming left V 1 base short and J 7 bases short, with 17 bases between. Germline V lookup: CDR1 LGHDT, CDR2 YNNKEL (reference sequence). CDR3 region: CASSQAPQSNNNSPLHF. In nucleotides, the CDR3 is TGTGCCAGCAGCCAAGCGCCCCAGTCGAATAACAATTCACCCCTCCACTTT.

CDR3 loop: CATSGGTRATEQYF. CDR3 nucleotide sequence: TGCGCGACCAGCGGAGGGACAAGGGCCACCGAGCAGTACTTC. The chain combines TRBV5-1 with TRBJ2-7; TRBD1 or TRBD2 may be the D gene (6 bases each). The CDR3 runs to 14 residues. Germline values: CDR1 SGHRS, CDR2 YFSETQ.

This clone appeared a single time. The chain uses TRBV5-5 and TRBJ2-1; 9 bases map to TRBD2. The CDR3 is 14 residues long. The germline V gene has CDR1 SGHKS and CDR2 YYEKEE (reference sequence). V lost 5 bases and J lost 5; bases outside the gene matches: 5. CDR3 sequence reads: CASSSSGRDNEQFF. CDR3 nucleotide sequence: TGTGCCAGCAGTAGTAGCGGGAGAGACAATGAGCAGTTCTTC.

In regard to this clone: The same CDR3 can be traced to other DNA sequences in this sample. V is TRBV7-3 and J is TRBJ1-1; unclear D gene. Germline CDR1 and CDR2: SGHTA and FQGTGA. V lost 5 bases, J lost 1 base, and 8 bases lay in between. There are 13 residues in the CDR3. CDR3 amino acids: CASSPGRNTEAFF. The CDR3 DNA reads TGTGCCAGCAGCCCCGGACGGAACACTGAAGCTTTCTTT. Full variable domain (outside the CDR3, taken from reference TRBV7-3 and TRBJ1-1): GAGVSQTPSNKVTEKGKYVELRCDPISGHTALYWYRQSLGQGPEFLIYFQGTGAADDSGLPNDRFFAVRPEGSVSTLKIQRTERGDSAVYLCASSPGRNTEAFFGQGTRLTVV.

This chain uses TRBV5-8 with TRBJ2-5; TRBD2 is a possible D gene (6 bases). Germline V CDR1 and CDR2: SGHTS, YDEGEE. This CDR3 region has 15 residues. V lost 3 bases, J lost 5 bases, and 17 bases lay in between. As DNA, the CDR3 is TGTGCCAGCAGCTCGAGGCCGGGGGAGAGGGAGACCCAGTACTTC. This codes for CASSSRPGERETQYF.

The V and J genes are TRBV15 and TRBJ2-7; 9 bases agree with TRBD2. This CDR3 spans 11 amino acids. Per germline, CDR1 LNHNV and CDR2 YYDKDF (reference sequence). CDR3 sequence reads: CAAGGTYEQYF. DNA of the CDR3: TGTGCGGCGGGAGGGACCTACGAGCAGTACTTC.

This chain links TRBV10-3 with TRBJ1-2; possible D gene TRBD1, 5 bases. Per germline, CDR1 ENHRY and CDR2 SYGVKD. The length of the CDR3 is 15 residues. V was trimmed by 0 bases and J by 6 bases, leaving 14 bases between them. The CDR3 protein is CAISESTQGVHGYTF. The CDR3 DNA reads TGTGCCATCAGTGAGTCGACGCAGGGTGTACATGGCTACACCTTC.

The CDR3 loop is CASSQSGATYEQYF. CDR3 nucleotides: TGTGCCAGCAGCCAATCCGGGGCTACCTACGAGCAGTACTTC. J is TRBJ2-7 and V is TRBV3-1 (or the pseudogene TRBV3-2), with D tentatively TRBD1 or TRBD2 (5 bases each). The V gene's germline CDR1 is LGHDT and CDR2 YNNKEL (reference sequence). The germline V and J ends were trimmed by 2 bases and 2 bases, with 10 bases remaining between them. The CDR3 has 14 residues.

This chain links TRBV12-3 or TRBV12-4 with TRBJ2-4; 7 bases are a match to TRBD2. Losses at the gene ends were 5 bases for V and 8 bases for J; bases not matched to a gene: 6. The CDR3 extends over 13 amino acids. This CDR3 is CASSPGEGDIQYF. As DNA, the CDR3 is TGTGCCAGCAGTCCGGGGGAGGGAGACATTCAGTACTTC.

V gene TRBV14 combines with J gene TRBJ1-2; D unresolved. Germline CDR1 is SGHDN and CDR2 is FVKESK. The CDR3 contains 16 residues. V was cut by 0 bases and J by 3 bases, with 14 bases left in between. The CDR3 sequence is CASSQDEGLRDYGYTF. Written as DNA, the CDR3 is TGTGCCAGCAGCCAAGATGAGGGCTTACGAGACTATGGCTACACCTTC.

The chain links TRBV19 to TRBJ2-4, with D maybe TRBD2 (5 bases). V was clipped by 4 bases and J by 0 bases, with 13 bases between them. In germline, CDR1 is LNHDA, CDR2 SQIVND (reference sequence). The CDR3 length is 16 residues. The CDR3 DNA sequence: TGTGCCAGTAGTAGTGGACTTACCTTAGCCAAAAACATTCAGTACTTC. The encoded protein is CASSSGLTLAKNIQYF.

The chain carries TRBV28 and TRBJ2-3; TRBD2 agrees at 16 bases. The CDR3 runs 16 residues. In germline, CDR1 is MDHEN, CDR2 SYDVKM. V was pared by 3 bases and J by 6 bases, with 3 bases of the junction left unmatched. In DNA, the CDR3 is TGTGCCAGCAGTTTTGGGACTAGCGGGAGGGCGGATACGCAGTATTTT. Amino acids: CASSFGTSGRADTQYF.

CDR3 region: CASSPDRGRADTQYF. In DNA, the CDR3 is TGTGCCAGCAGCCCGGACAGGGGAAGGGCAGATACGCAGTATTTT. The V call is TRBV7-3, the J call TRBJ2-3; 9 positions agree with TRBD1. CDR1 is SGHTA and CDR2 is FQGTGA in the germline V gene. After removal of 5 bases from V and 4 bases from J, the junction contained 7 bases not matched to a gene. This CDR3 contains 15 residues.

This clone was recorded only once. The chain has TRBV6-2 or TRBV6-3 and TRBJ1-2, with D tentatively TRBD1 (6 bases). The V gene's germline CDR1 is MNHEY and CDR2 SVGEGT. Deletions cut 6 bases from V and 5 bases from J, with 13 bases between. The CDR3 is made up of 13 amino acids. DNA for the CDR3: TGTGCCAGCAGCCCAGGGGACGATTATGGCTACACCTTC. Its translation: CASSPGDDYGYTF.

This chain connects TRBV6-6 to TRBJ2-1, with 9 bases that match TRBD1. The CDR3 contains 17 residues. V gave up 5 bases and J gave up 1 base; unmatched junction bases: 9. From germline, CDR1 is MNHNY and CDR2 SVGAGI (reference sequence). The CDR3 DNA reads as TGTGCCAGCAGTCAAACCTCCGGGACAGGGTCCTACAATGAGCAGTTCTTC. Protein sequence: CASSQTSGTGSYNEQFF.

The V and J genes are TRBV4-1 and TRBJ2-7; tentatively, D is TRBD2 (6 bases). This CDR3 spans 17 amino acids. CDR1 and CDR2 from the germline V gene are MGHRA and YSYEKL. V was clipped by 3 bases and J by 2 bases, with 20 bases between them. In nucleotides, the CDR3 is TGCGCCAGCAGCCACTCACTCCGGACTATCACCGCCTACGAGCAGTACTTC. Translating it yields CASSHSLRTITAYEQYF.

This clone was recorded only once. The V call is TRBV6-6, the J call TRBJ2-4; D may be TRBD1 (5 bases). The CDR3 runs to 14 residues. Germline CDR1 and CDR2: MNHNY and SVGAGI (reference sequence). Trimming shortened V by 7 bases and J by 0 bases, and 10 bases separated the two germline ends. Here the CDR3 DNA reads TGTGCCAGCAACCGACAGATAGCCAAAAACATTCAGTACTTC. It is translated as CASNRQIAKNIQYF.

The chain couples TRBV18 to TRBJ1-6; D not resolved. CDR1 and CDR2 (germline): KGHSH, LQKENI. V shed 2 bases and J shed 5 bases, with 13 bases lying between them. The CDR3 totals 16 residues. The CDR3 nucleotides read TGTGCCAGCTCACCAATGTCAGCCGGTGATAATTCACCCCTCCACTTT. This translates into CASSPMSAGDNSPLHF.

The chain carries TRBV24-1 and TRBJ2-2; D is unclear. The CDR3 is made up of 15 amino acids. Germline lookup yields CDR1 KGHDR and CDR2 SFDVKD. Trimming pared 7 bases from V and 2 bases from J, leaving 13 bases between. This CDR3 reads CATRRFRANTGELFF. DNA of the CDR3: TGTGCCACCAGACGCTTCCGGGCCAACACCGGGGAGCTGTTTTTT.

The chain has TRBV9 and TRBJ1-2; no firm D call. The CDR3 extends over 15 amino acids. Per germline, CDR1 SGDLS and CDR2 YYNGEE. V was clipped by 0 bases and J by 0 bases, with 9 bases between them. The CDR3 DNA sequence: TGTGCCAGCAGCGTAGGGCCAGCCTCTAACTATGGCTACACCTTC. Translation gives CASSVGPASNYGYTF.

V is TRBV28 and J is TRBJ1-2; 8 positions agree with TRBD1. CDR3 length: 14 amino acids. With 6 bases clipped from V and 5 bases from J, the junction kept 8 bases outside the gene matches. Germline V gene lookup returns CDR1 MDHEN and CDR2 SYDVKM. This CDR3 reads CASSSPTGGYGYTF. The CDR3 coding sequence is TGTGCCAGCAGCTCCCCTACAGGGGGATATGGCTACACCTTC.

This chain joins TRBV2 and TRBJ2-7, with D possibly TRBD2 on 6 matching bases. The CDR3 has 15 residues. Germline V gives CDR1 SNHLY, CDR2 FYNNEI. Trimming stripped 5 bases from V and 0 bases from J, with 14 bases between. The CDR3 DNA reads as TGTGCCAGCAGTATCGGCGGGGCCAGCTCCTACGAGCAGTACTTC. Translation gives CASSIGGASSYEQYF.

The chain links TRBV5-4 to TRBJ2-1; TRBD2 agrees at 9 bases. After removal of 4 bases from V and 6 bases from J, the junction contained 11 bases not matched to a gene. This CDR3 is built from 16 residues. Germline CDR1 is SGHNT and CDR2 is YYREEE (reference sequence). CDR3 in amino acids: CASSILAGRGGNEQFF. The DNA of the CDR3 is TGTGCCAGCAGCATCCTAGCGGGAAGGGGGGGCAATGAGCAGTTCTTC.

This rearrangement joins TRBV2 to TRBJ1-2; TRBD1 aligns across 10 bases. V shed 8 bases and J 8 bases; nucleotides not matched to a gene: 2. The CDR3 runs 11 residues. CDR1 and CDR2 (germline): SNHLY, FYNNEI. CDR3 residues: CASGTGVGYTF. The DNA for the CDR3 is TGTGCCAGCGGGACAGGGGTGGGCTACACCTTC. The whole variable domain, filled in from reference TRBV2 and TRBJ1-2, reads EPEVTQTPSHQVTQMGQEVILRCVPISNHLYFYWYRQILGQKVEFLVSFYNNEISEKSEIFDDQFSVERPDGSNFTLKIRSTKLEDSAMYFCASGTGVGYTFGSGTRLTVV.

In this sample, this clone turned up once. The chain couples TRBV7-2 to TRBJ1-4; 10 nucleotides line up with TRBD1. Trimming removed 5 bases from V and 5 bases from J; junction bases left unmatched: 5. The CDR3 is 15 residues long. Per the germline V gene, CDR1 is SGHTA and CDR2 is FQGNSA. The CDR3 bases are TGTGCCAGCAGCACTCGGACAGGGGGAAATGAAAAACTGTTTTTT. Residues: CASSTRTGGNEKLFF.

The CDR3 is CASRREGSNTGELFF. The CDR3 DNA reads TGCGCCAGTAGGCGGGAGGGTTCGAACACCGGGGAGCTGTTTTTT. The V and J genes are TRBV5-1 and TRBJ2-2; TRBD2 matches at 9 bases. V dropped 8 bases and J dropped 0; count of bases not matched to a gene: 5. CDR3 length: 15 amino acids. Germline V CDR1 and CDR2: SGHRS, YFSETQ. Full variable domain (rest looked up from reference TRBV5-1 and TRBJ2-2): KAGVTQTPRYLIKTRGQQVTLSCSPISGHRSVSWYQQTPGQGLQFLFEYFSETQRNKGNFPGRFSGRQFSNSRSEMNVSTLELGDSALYLCASRREGSNTGELFFGEGSRLTVL.

J is TRBJ1-5 and V is TRBV5-5; weak D call: TRBD1 (5 bases). Trimming removed 2 bases at V and 3 bases at J, with 9 bases between. The CDR3 covers 14 residues. The germline V gene encodes CDR1 SGHKS and CDR2 YYEKEE (reference sequence). CDR3 DNA: TGTGCCAGCAGCTTAAAGGGGTACAATCAGCCCCAGCATTTT. Translated, it gives CASSLKGYNQPQHF.

J is TRBJ1-5 and V is TRBV4-1, with D hard to call. The V gene's germline CDR1 is MGHRA and CDR2 YSYEKL. The CDR3 totals 16 residues. Trimming removed 4 bases from V and 2 bases from J, with 15 bases in between. In DNA, the CDR3 is TGCGCCAGCAGCCGTGAATGGACTGGTCGCAATCAGCCCCAGCATTTT. It codes for CASSREWTGRNQPQHF.